This entry concerns a single T cell receptor beta chain. This CDR3 spans 13 amino acids. Germline loops: CDR1 SEHNR, CDR2 FQNEAQ (reference sequence). V lost 1 base and J lost 9, with 12 bases in between. The sample is drawn from a study of blood T cell repertoires in COVID-19. Study-wide background: Samples came from the United States, Italy and Spain, spanning acute and convalescent COVID-19. Sources were T cells, B-cell-depleted T cells, or PBMCs; the material itself was cDNA or gDNA.

Libraries were prepared by immunoSEQ multiplex PCR; TCRdb keeps only in-frame clonotypes and omits some of them. The sample gives about 260,000 clones, 83% of which show up once; more than 8% is in the top ten. Sequenced: peripheral blood. The receptor comes from a woman in her 50s who had recovered from COVID-19. The chain combines TRBV7-9 with TRBJ1-2; D is uncertain. The CDR3: CASSLGDEGRYTF. The CDR3 DNA sequence: TGTGCCAGCAGCTTAGGTGATGAGGGCCGCTACACCTTC.